By share, the clone carrying this TCR beta chain ranks as medium-sized (0.01 to 0.1%). Its matching antigen is unknown. These data belong to a study of cytomegalovirus exposure and HLA in healthy donors. Findings of the study overall: The study flagged fewer than 200 TCR beta chains as cytomegalovirus-associated. As immune exposure information, only CMV serostatus was available.

Primers for the PCR totalled 60 Vbeta and 13 Jbeta. Libraries were prepared by immunoSEQ multiplex PCR; TCRdb keeps only in-frame clonotypes and omits some of them. Altogether about 160,000 clones are present, 81% being singletons, with the ten largest covering 1.9%. V lost 2 bases to trimming and J lost 3 bases, with 8 bases between them. Germline CDR1 and CDR2: SGHVS and FQNEAQ. CDR3 length equals 14 residues. The sample consisted of PBMCs. The source of this sequence is a woman between 18 and 29 years old in good health and CMV-seronegative. The gene calls are TRBV7-8 and TRBJ1-5; TRBD1 is a possible D gene (6 bases). In nucleotides, the CDR3 is TGTGCCAGCAGCTTAACAGGGACCAATCAGCCCCAGCATTTT. This gives the protein CASSLTGTNQPQHF.